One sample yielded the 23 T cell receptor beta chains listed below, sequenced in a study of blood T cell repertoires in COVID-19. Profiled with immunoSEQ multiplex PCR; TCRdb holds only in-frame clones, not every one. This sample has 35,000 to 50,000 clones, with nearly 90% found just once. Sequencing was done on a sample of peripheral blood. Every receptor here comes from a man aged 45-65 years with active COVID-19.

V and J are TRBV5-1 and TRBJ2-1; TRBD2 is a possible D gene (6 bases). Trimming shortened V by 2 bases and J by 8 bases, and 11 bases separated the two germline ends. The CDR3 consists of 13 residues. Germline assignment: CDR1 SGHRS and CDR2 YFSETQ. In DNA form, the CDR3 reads TGCGCCAGCAGCTTTCAGGGAGGCGATGAGCAGTTCTTC. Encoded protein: CASSFQGGDEQFF. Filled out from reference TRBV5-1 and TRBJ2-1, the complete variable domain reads KAGVTQTPRYLIKTRGQQVTLSCSPISGHRSVSWYQQTPGQGLQFLFEYFSETQRNKGNFPGRFSGRQFSNSRSEMNVSTLELGDSALYLCASSFQGGDEQFFGPGTRLTVL.

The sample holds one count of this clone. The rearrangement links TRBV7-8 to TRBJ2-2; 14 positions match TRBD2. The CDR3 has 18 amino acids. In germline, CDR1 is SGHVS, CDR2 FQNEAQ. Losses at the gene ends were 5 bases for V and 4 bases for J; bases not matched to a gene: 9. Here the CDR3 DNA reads TGTGCCAGCAGCATGCGGACTAGCGGGGGGACGAGCACCGGGGAGCTGTTTTTT. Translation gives CASSMRTSGGTSTGELFF.

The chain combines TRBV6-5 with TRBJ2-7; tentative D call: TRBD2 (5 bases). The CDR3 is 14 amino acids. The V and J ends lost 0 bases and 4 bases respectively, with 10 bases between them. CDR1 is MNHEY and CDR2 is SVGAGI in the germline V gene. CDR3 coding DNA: TGTGCCAGCAGTTACTCCGGGAAGTGGTACGAGCAGTACTTC. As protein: CASSYSGKWYEQYF.

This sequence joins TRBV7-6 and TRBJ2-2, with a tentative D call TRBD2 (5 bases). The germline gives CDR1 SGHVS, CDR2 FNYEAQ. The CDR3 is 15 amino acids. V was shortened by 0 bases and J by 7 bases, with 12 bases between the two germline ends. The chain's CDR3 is CASSLASGEYGELFF. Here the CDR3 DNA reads TGTGCCAGCAGCTTAGCGAGTGGGGAGTACGGGGAGCTGTTTTTT.

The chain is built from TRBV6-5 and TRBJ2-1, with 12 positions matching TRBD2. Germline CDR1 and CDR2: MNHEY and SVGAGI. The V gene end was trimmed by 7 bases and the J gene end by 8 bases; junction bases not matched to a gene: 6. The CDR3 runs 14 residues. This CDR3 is CASNPSGGAYEQFF. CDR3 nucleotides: TGTGCCAGCAACCCTAGCGGGGGGGCCTATGAGCAGTTCTTC.

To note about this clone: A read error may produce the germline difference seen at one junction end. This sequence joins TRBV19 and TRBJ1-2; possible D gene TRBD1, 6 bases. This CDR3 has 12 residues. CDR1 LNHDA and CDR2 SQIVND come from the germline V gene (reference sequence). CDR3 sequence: CAGSLQGEGYTF. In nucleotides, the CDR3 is TGTGCCGGTAGTCTACAGGGAGAGGGCTACACCTTC.

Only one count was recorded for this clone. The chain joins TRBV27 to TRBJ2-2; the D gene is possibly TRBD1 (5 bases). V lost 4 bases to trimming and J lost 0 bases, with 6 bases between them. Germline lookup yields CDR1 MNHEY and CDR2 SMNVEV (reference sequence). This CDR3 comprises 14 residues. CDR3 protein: CASSSTANTGELFF. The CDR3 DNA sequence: TGTGCCAGCAGTTCGACAGCGAACACCGGGGAGCTGTTTTTT.

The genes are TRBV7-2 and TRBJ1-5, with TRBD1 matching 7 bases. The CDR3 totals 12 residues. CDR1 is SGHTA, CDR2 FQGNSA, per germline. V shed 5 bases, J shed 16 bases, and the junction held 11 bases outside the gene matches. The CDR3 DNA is TGTGCCAGCAGCCCAGCTAGGGGACAGCCCCATTTT. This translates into CASSPARGQPHF.

CDR3 loop: CASSLAWRGRGETQYF. CDR3 coding DNA: TGTGCCAGCAGCTTAGCGTGGCGGGGTCGGGGAGAGACCCAGTACTTC. The V call is TRBV7-9, the J call TRBJ2-5; D perhaps matches TRBD2 (6 bases). Deletions cut 0 bases from V and 4 bases from J, with 15 bases between. This CDR3 is 16 amino acids long. Germline CDR1 and CDR2: SEHNR and FQNEAQ (reference sequence).

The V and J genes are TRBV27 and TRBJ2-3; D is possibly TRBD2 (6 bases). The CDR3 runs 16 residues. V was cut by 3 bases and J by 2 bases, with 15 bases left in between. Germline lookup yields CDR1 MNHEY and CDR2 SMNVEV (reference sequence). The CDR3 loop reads CASSFGRMRITDTQYF. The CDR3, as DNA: TGTGCCAGCAGTTTTGGGAGGATGCGTATCACAGATACGCAGTATTTT.

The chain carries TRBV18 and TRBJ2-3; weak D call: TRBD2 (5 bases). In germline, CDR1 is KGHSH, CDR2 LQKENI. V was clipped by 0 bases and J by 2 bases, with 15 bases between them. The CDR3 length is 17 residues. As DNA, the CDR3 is TGTGCCAGCTCACCACCGGTTACTAGTCAGGACACAGATACGCAGTATTTT. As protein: CASSPPVTSQDTDTQYF.

The CDR3 is CASSTPTSGALGEQYF. The CDR3 bases are TGTGCCAGCAGCACCCCGACTAGCGGGGCCCTGGGGGAGCAGTACTTC. The genes are TRBV7-9 and TRBJ2-7; 11 bases align to TRBD2. The V gene end was trimmed by 5 bases and the J gene end by 7 bases; junction bases not matched to a gene: 13. CDR3 length equals 16 residues. CDR1 and CDR2 from the germline V gene are SEHNR and FQNEAQ (reference sequence). The variable domain in full, with the rest retrieved from reference TRBV7-9 and TRBJ2-7, is DTGVSQNPRHKITKRGQNVTFRCDPISEHNRLYWYRQTLGQGPEFLTYFQNEAQLEKSRLLSDRFSAERPKGSFSTLEIQRTEQGDSAMYLCASSTPTSGALGEQYFGPGTRLTVT.

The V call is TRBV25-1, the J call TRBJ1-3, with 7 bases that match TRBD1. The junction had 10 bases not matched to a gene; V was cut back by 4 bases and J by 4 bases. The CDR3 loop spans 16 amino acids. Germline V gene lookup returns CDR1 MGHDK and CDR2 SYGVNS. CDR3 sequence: CASSADRVLSGNTIYF. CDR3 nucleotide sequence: TGTGCCAGCAGTGCTGACAGGGTATTGTCCGGAAACACCATATATTTT.

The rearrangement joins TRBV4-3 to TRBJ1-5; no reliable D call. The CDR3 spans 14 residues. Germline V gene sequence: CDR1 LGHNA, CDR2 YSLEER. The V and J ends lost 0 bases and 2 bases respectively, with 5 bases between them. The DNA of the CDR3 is TGCGCCAGCAGCCAAGACCAGGGCAATCAGCCCCAGCATTTT. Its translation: CASSQDQGNQPQHF.

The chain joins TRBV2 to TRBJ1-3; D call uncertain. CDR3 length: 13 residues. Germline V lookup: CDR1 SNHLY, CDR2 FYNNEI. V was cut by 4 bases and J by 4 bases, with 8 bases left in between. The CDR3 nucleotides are TGTGCCAGCAGTGTTCAACAGGGAAACACCATATATTTT. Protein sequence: CASSVQQGNTIYF.

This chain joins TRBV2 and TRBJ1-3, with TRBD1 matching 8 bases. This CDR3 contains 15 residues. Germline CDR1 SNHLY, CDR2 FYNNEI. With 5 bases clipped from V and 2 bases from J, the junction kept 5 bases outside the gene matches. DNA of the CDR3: TGTGCCAGCAGTAAAAACAGGGGGACTGGAAACACCATATATTTT. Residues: CASSKNRGTGNTIYF.

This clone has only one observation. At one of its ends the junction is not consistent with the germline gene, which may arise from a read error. CDR3 sequence: CASSLGLAGGPYNEQFF. Here the CDR3 DNA reads TGTGCTAGCAGCTTAGGGCTAGCGGGGGGTCCGTACAATGAGCAGTTCTTC. The chain uses TRBV7-7 and TRBJ2-1; 11 nucleotides line up with TRBD2. The CDR3 loop spans 17 amino acids. Germline V gives CDR1 SSHAT, CDR2 FNYEAQ (reference sequence).

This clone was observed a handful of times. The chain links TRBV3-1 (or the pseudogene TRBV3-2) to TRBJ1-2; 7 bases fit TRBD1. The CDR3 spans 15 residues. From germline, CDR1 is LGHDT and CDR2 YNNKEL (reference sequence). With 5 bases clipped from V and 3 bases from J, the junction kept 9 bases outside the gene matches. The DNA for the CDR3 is TGTGCCAGCAGCAGCCTAAACAGGGGATACTATGGCTACACCTTC. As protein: CASSSLNRGYYGYTF.

The CDR3 is CASSEGPGTAKETQYF. Here the CDR3 DNA reads TGTGCCAGCAGTGAGGGACCCGGGACAGCTAAAGAGACCCAGTACTTC. The chain carries TRBV6-1 and TRBJ2-5, with TRBD1 identical over 7 bases. The V and J ends lost 3 bases and 3 bases, in that order; junction bases with no gene match: 10. The germline gives CDR1 MNHNS, CDR2 SASEGT. The CDR3 runs 16 residues.

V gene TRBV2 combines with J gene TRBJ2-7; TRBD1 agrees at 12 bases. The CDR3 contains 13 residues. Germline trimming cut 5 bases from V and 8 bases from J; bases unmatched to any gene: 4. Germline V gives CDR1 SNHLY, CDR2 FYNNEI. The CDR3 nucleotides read TGTGCCAGCAGTCCGGGACAGGGGGCGAAGCAGTACTTC. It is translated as CASSPGQGAKQYF. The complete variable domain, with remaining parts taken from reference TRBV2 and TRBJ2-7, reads EPEVTQTPSHQVTQMGQEVILRCVPISNHLYFYWYRQILGQKVEFLVSFYNNEISEKSEIFDDQFSVERPDGSNFTLKIRSTKLEDSAMYFCASSPGQGAKQYFGPGTRLTVT.

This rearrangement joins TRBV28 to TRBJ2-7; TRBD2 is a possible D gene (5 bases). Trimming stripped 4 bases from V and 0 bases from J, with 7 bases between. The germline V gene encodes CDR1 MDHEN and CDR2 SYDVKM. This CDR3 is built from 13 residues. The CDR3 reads CASSSGNSYEQYF. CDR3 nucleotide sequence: TGTGCCAGCAGTTCCGGGAACTCCTACGAGCAGTACTTC.

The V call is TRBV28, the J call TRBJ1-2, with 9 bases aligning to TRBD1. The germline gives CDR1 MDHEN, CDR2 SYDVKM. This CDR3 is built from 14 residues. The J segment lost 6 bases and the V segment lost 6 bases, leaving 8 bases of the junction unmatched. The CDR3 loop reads CASRQNRGPHGYTF. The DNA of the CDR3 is TGTGCCAGCAGACAAAACAGGGGGCCTCATGGCTACACCTTC.

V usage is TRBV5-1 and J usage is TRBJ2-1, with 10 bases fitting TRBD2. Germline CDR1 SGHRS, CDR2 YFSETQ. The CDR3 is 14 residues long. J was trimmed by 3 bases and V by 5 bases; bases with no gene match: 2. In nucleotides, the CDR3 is TGCGCCAGCAGACTAGCGGGGAACTACAATGAGCAGTTCTTC. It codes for CASRLAGNYNEQFF. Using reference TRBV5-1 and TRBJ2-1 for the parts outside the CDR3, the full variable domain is KAGVTQTPRYLIKTRGQQVTLSCSPISGHRSVSWYQQTPGQGLQFLFEYFSETQRNKGNFPGRFSGRQFSNSRSEMNVSTLELGDSALYLCASRLAGNYNEQFFGPGTRLTVL.